One and the same sample provided the 4 T cell receptor beta chains below, sequenced in a study of technical replicates of blood from a few donors. Assay: immunoSEQ multiplex PCR; the TCRdb copy retains only in-frame clones and omits some. The sample consists of tens of thousands of clones, around 92% of them appearing once. The material sequenced was T cells isolated from PBMCs. All receptors derive from a human donor in good health. Some clones in this sample may be carry-over from other donors' samples.

This chain connects TRBV6-5 to TRBJ1-2; the D is unclear. CDR1 is MNHEY, CDR2 SVGAGI, per germline. The CDR3 is 13 amino acids. V lost 2 bases, J lost 4 bases, and 8 bases lay in between. The CDR3 coding sequence is TGTGCCAGCAGTTACAACAAGATCTATGGCTACACCTTC. This translates into CASSYNKIYGYTF.

This clone came up a few times. J is TRBJ1-4 and V is TRBV28; TRBD1 might be the D (6 bases). Per the germline V gene, CDR1 is MDHEN and CDR2 is SYDVKM. The CDR3 consists of 14 residues. Trimming left V 1 base short and J 8 bases short, with 11 bases between. CDR3 loop: CASSLSGGHEKLFF. CDR3 nucleotide sequence: TGTGCCAGCAGTTTATCTGGGGGCCACGAAAAACTGTTTTTT.

The chain joins TRBV4-1 to TRBJ2-7; TRBD2 matches at 8 bases. Trimming removed 0 bases from V and 1 base from J; junction bases left unmatched: 2. The CDR3 contains 15 residues. The V gene's germline CDR1 is MGHRA and CDR2 YSYEKL. The CDR3 loop is CASSQEPSGSYEQYF. The CDR3 bases are TGCGCCAGCAGCCAAGAACCTAGCGGGTCCTACGAGCAGTACTTC.

This rearrangement joins TRBV5-6 to TRBJ2-7; 7 nucleotides align to TRBD2. Germline CDR1 reads SGHDT; CDR2 reads YYEEEE. The CDR3 spans 14 residues. The ends lost 5 bases at V and 4 bases at J; junction bases unmatched: 9. The CDR3, as DNA: TGTGCCAGCAGGCGGAGCAGGGAGGGATACGAGCAGTACTTC. It codes for CASRRSREGYEQYF.